This T cell receptor beta chain was captured in a study of OX40 agonist ivuxolimab in advanced cancers. Turning to the overall study: Ivuxolimab, which targeted the costimulatory receptor OX40 (CD134), was an agonistic, fully human IgG2 monoclonal antibody. Of the roughly 52 dose-escalation patients, hepatocellular carcinoma was present in around 20, melanoma in roughly 15, renal cell carcinoma in 9 and head and neck cancer in 9. Partial responses occurred in three dose-escalation patients: two with cutaneous melanoma and one with hepatocellular carcinoma. Intravenous ivuxolimab was administered to patients every 2 weeks at six dose levels: 0.01, 0.1, 0.3, 1.5, 3 and 10 mg/kg. The monotherapy dose-escalation portion (N of about 50 patients) of the phase I ivuxolimab trial is reported in the paper. The point of sequencing TCRbeta in the periphery was to test whether ivuxolimab changed TCR sequence diversity and drove clonal T-cell expansion. Patients were allowed to have had prior anti-PD-1, anti-PD-L1 or anti-CTLA-4 therapy, and 30% to 40% of the dose-escalation patients had been treated with checkpoint inhibitors. In the dose-escalation cohort, around 80% of patients were male, and the mean age was approximately 60 years with a range of about 20 to 80.

For sequencing of the TCRbeta CDR3 region, genomic DNA was extracted from the sorted cells. The immunoSEQ Assay was used to sequence the TCRbeta CDR3 regions. TCRdb stores this immuneACCESS table with in-frame sequences only. Part of the clones is absent; in the studies checked, under half of the shortfall reflects unresolved V genes, and no reason is known for the rest. The sample data list approximately 69,000 clones, and approximately 94% of these were observed just once. The ten largest clonotypes hold around a sixth of the sample. The trial excluded patients who had a history of autoimmune disease or who were on systemic immunosuppression. Peripheral blood for TCR sequencing was collected from all dose cohorts at baseline, on cycle 4 day 1, and on cycle 7 day 1. The samples were drawn from a first-in-human, open-label, multicenter phase I dose-escalation trial of ivuxolimab. Adults with locally advanced or metastatic melanoma, renal cell, hepatocellular, or head and neck squamous cell carcinoma were enrolled in the trial. Before TCR sequencing, CD4+ T cells and CD8+ T cells were sorted from peripheral blood as separate populations.

Of note for this clone: This receptor's antigen is unknown. A much larger clonotype is one base distant, so this may be a read error. Other DNA sequences of this sample code for an identical CDR3.

The germline V gene supplies CDR1 SGHVS and CDR2 FQNEAQ. There are 13 amino acids in the CDR3, from cysteine to phenylalanine inclusive. Just the 39-base CDR3 DNA is kept, in frame starting at base 1. The paper as a whole reports these results and caveats: Which antigens the clonally expanded peripheral T cells were specific for was not determined. On average, CD8+ T cells showed more expanded clones than CD4+ T cells after ivuxolimab. At doses of 0.1 to 3.0 mg/kg, clonal expansion of both CD4+ and CD8+ blood T cells was observed from baseline to week 6. In partial responders in the 0.1-3.0 mg/kg groups, normalized peripheral clonal expansion was found to be among the lowest, especially among CD8+ T cells. Low levels of normalized T-cell clonal expansion were also shown by some nonresponding patients.

Specimen: CD4+ or CD8+ T cells sorted from blood, collected in a trial of the OX40 agonist ivuxolimab. The chain uses TRBV7-8 and TRBJ2-7; the D gene is unclear. The origin of this receptor is an adult with an advanced solid tumor such as melanoma, head and neck, liver or kidney cancer. The CDR3 has the sequence CASSFDSGWEQYF. The DNA is TGTGCCAGTAGCTTCGATAGTGGGTGGGAGCAGTACTTC. Full variable domain (CDR3 extended with the reference TRBV7-8 and TRBJ2-7 proteins): GAGVSQSPRYKVAKRGQDVALRCDPISGHVSLFWYQQALGQGPEFLTYFQNEAQLDKSGLPSDRFFAERPEGSVSTLKIQRTQQEDSAVYLCASSFDSGWEQYFGPGTRLTVT.